This TCR beta chain was recorded in a study of CD8+CD57+ T cells in acquired aplastic anemia. Study-level points and caveats: Almost 30 shared CD8+ CDR3s appeared highly expressed within patients' immunodominant clones.

V gave up 3 bases and J gave up 6 bases, with 8 bases separating them. This CDR3 is built from 13 residues. Germline CDR1 and CDR2: MGHDK and SYGVNS. Comment on this clonotype: Its target is not known.

Investigators profiled TCR beta VDJ and CDR3 from genomic DNA template. TCRdb re-called the reads with MiXCR, one entry per CDR3 protein. Of roughly 93,000 distinct CDR3 sequences listed, 55% to 70% are singletons. All patients picked for sequencing had shown, by flow cytometry, an expansion of CD8+CD57+ cells. Therapy had not been given to patients before blood sampling. The J gene is TRBJ1-4, the V gene TRBV25-1, with no clear D. This TCR derives from a human donor with aplastic anemia. Sequencing was carried out using sorted CD4+, CD8+, or CD8+CD57+ T cells (not recorded which) from PBMCs. DNA for the CDR3: TGTGCCAGCAGTGACCATTATGATGAAAAACTGTTTTTT. Amino acid sequence: CASSDHYDEKLFF.